This T cell receptor (beta chain) was captured in a study of blood T cell repertoires in COVID-19. Study-wide background: Material from acute and convalescent COVID-19 was sourced from the United States, Italy and Spain. T cells, B-cell-depleted T cells, or PBMCs supplied cDNA or gDNA.

Per the original data handling: How many nucleated cells were present was estimated from reference gene primer amplification. Method: immunoSEQ multiplex PCR; TCRdb's copy keeps in-frame clones and lacks some. From that table come the V and J calls and clone size; the DNA was used to work out D and trimming. The sample includes around 94,000 clones, around nine tenths seen only once; the top ten take over 1.5%. The CDR3 is 14 amino acids. Germline V gene lookup returns CDR1 MDHEN and CDR2 SYDVKM. With 3 bases clipped from V and 5 bases from J, the junction kept 5 bases outside the gene matches. The TCR originated in a man aged 80 or over with acute or convalescent COVID-19. Source material: peripheral blood. J is TRBJ2-5 and V is TRBV28; 8 nucleotides match TRBD1. Here the CDR3 reads CASSLGRGLETQYF. CDR3 DNA: TGTGCCAGCAGTTTGGGCAGGGGGCTCGAGACCCAGTACTTC.